This T cell receptor (beta chain) emerged from a study of tumor-infiltrating lymphocytes in primary liver carcinoma. From germline, CDR1 is MNHGY and CDR2 SVAAGI. The trim removed 4 bases at V and 4 bases at J, leaving 11 bases unmatched. The CDR3 totals 16 residues. The researchers produced TCR beta cDNA from roughly 500 ng total RNA with a constant-region primer. Three nested multiplex PCR rounds of slightly modified ARM-PCR generated TCR beta libraries. The first two PCR rounds used TRBV1-TRBV30 primers with a Cbeta primer, approximately 10 cycles each. TCRdb re-called the multiplex PCR reads through MiXCR, storing one row per CDR3 protein. The repertoire includes approximately 110,000 distinct CDR3 sequences, roughly 85% of them detected once, and about a fifth sits in the top ten. Starting material for RNA and DNA co-extraction consisted of roughly 20-34 mg of unsorted bulk tissue.

V gene TRBV6-9 combines with J gene TRBJ2-3; TRBD1 matches 7 bases. The sequence came from a man aged 35-49 years with primary liver carcinoma and hepatitis B virus infection. Sequencing used liver tumor tissue from sampling region 3. Subset indicated: tumor region T3, left-lateral pole. In nucleotides, the CDR3 is TGTGCCAGCAGTTTAACCGGGACAGACATCGCAGATACGCAGTATTTT. It encodes CASSLTGTDIADTQYF.